What follows is one T cell receptor (beta chain) and its context. As yet, its antigen is unknown. This record belongs to a study of post-analysis software for immune sequencing data. Study context: Courses of disease covered relapsing-remitting, secondary progressive and progressive-relapsing multiple sclerosis.

Tagging with unique molecular identifiers was a feature of the TCR beta cDNA libraries. The authors obtained 400,000 to 600,000 cDNA molecules from about 0.94 to 9.7 million T cells. TCRdb re-analysed the PCR reads in MiXCR, keeping a single row per CDR3 protein. The profile shows hundreds of thousands of distinct CDR3 sequences, roughly 50% of them singletons. Study-wide findings and caveats: Controls showed lower frequencies than patients for a few TRBV segments, and TRBV5-6, TRBV5-1 and TRBV20-1 were among these. Controls showed significantly higher normalized Chao1 diversity than did multiple sclerosis patients.

V shed 4 bases, J shed 3 bases, and the junction held 10 bases outside the gene matches. The CDR3 runs 16 residues. Germline lookup yields CDR1 SGHRS and CDR2 YFSETQ. What was sequenced was blood. The chain recombines TRBV5-1 with TRBJ2-3; TRBD2 agrees at 8 bases. The receptor comes from a girl aged 5-17 years with multiple sclerosis. The CDR3 coding sequence is TGCGCCAGCAGCACCCTAGGTCGCGGGAGGACAGATACGCAGTATTTT. It specifies CASSTLGRGRTDTQYF.